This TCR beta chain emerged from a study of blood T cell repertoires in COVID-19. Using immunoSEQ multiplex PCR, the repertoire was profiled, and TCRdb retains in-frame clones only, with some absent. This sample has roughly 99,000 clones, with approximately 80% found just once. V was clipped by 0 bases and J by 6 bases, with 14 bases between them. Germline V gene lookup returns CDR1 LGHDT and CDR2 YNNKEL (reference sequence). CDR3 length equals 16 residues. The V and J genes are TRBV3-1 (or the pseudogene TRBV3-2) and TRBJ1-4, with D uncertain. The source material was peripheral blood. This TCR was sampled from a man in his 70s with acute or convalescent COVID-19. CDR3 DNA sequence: TGTGCCAGCAGCCAAGACGGGCGGGTTTGGGATGAAAAACTGTTTTTT. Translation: CASSQDGRVWDEKLFF.